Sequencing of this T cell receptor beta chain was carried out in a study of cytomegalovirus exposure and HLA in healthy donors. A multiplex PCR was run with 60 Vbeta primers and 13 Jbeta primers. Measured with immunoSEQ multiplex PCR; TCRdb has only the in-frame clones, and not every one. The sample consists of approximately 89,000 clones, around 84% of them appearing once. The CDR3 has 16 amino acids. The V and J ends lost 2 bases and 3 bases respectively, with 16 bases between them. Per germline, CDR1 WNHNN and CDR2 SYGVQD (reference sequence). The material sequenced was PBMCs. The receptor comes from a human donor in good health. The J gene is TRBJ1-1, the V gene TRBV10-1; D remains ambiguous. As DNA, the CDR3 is TGCGCCAGCAGTGAGCCGAGTCCCGGGGTTCACACTGAAGCTTTCTTT. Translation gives CASSEPSPGVHTEAFF.